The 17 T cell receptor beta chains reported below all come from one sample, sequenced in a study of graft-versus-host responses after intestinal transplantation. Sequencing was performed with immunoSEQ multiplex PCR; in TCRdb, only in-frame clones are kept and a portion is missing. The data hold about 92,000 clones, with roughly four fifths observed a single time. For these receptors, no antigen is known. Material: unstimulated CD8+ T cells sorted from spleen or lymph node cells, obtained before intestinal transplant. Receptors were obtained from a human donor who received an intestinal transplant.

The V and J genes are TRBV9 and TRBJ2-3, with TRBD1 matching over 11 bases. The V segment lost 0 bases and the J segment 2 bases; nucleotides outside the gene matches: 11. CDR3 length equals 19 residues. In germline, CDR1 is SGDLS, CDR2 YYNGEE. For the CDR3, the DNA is TGTGCCAGCAGCGTAGAGGTGGGGACAGGGGGACTTCTCACAGATACGCAGTATTTT. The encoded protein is CASSVEVGTGGLLTDTQYF.

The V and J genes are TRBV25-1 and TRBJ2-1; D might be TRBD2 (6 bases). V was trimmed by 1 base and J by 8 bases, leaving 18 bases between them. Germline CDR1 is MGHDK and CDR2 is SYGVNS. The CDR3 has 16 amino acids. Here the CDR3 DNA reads TGTGCCAGCAGTGAATTAGGGCTCCCGGGGGTTCATGAGCAGTTCTTC. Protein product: CASSELGLPGVHEQFF. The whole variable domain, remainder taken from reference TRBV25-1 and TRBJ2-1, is EADIYQTPRYLVIGTGKKITLECSQTMGHDKMYWYQQDPGMELHLIHYSYGVNSTEKGDLSSESTVSRIRTEHFPLTLESARPSHTSQYLCASSELGLPGVHEQFFGPGTRLTVL.

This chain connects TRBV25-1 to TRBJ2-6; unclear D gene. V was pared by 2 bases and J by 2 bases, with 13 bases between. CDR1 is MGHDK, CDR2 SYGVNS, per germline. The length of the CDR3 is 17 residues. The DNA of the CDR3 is TGTGCCAGCAGTGAAGGGATGTTAGTGGCTGGGGCCAACGTCCTGACTTTC. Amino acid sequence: CASSEGMLVAGANVLTF.

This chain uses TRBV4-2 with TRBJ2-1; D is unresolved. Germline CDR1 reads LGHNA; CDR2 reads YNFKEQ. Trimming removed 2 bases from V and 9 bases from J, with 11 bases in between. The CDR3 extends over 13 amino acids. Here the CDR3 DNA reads TGTGCCAGCAGCCAACCCCCCGGCCGTGAGCAGTTCTTC. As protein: CASSQPPGREQFF.

As DNA, the CDR3 is TGTGCCAGCAGTGAAGGCGGGACTGAAGCTTTCTTT. It codes for CASSEGGTEAFF. The chain joins TRBV6-1 to TRBJ1-1, with D uncertain. CDR1 and CDR2 from the germline V gene are MNHNS and SASEGT. The CDR3 sequence is 12 residues long. V lost 1 base and J lost 5, with 5 bases in between.

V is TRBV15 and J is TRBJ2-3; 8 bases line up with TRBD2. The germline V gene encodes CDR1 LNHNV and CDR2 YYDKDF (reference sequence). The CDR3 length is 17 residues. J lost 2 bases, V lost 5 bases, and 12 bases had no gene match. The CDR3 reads CATSAPGVAGPTDTQYF. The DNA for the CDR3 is TGTGCCACCAGCGCCCCCGGAGTAGCGGGGCCCACAGATACGCAGTATTTT.

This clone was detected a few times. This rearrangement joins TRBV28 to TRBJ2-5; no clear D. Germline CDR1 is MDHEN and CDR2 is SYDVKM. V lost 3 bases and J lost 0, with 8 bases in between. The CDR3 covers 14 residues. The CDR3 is CASSFSQNQETQYF. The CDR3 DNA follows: TGTGCCAGCAGTTTCTCTCAAAACCAAGAGACCCAGTACTTC.

Written as DNA, the CDR3 is TGTGCCAGCAGCTCCCCCCTCCCATGGAGCTCCTACGAGCAGTACTTC. Protein: CASSSPLPWSSYEQYF. V is TRBV7-9 and J is TRBJ2-7; no reliable D call. This CDR3 has 16 residues. The V gene's germline CDR1 is SEHNR and CDR2 FQNEAQ (reference sequence). Between the trimmed V and J ends, which lost 4 bases and 0 bases, there was a span of 16 bases.

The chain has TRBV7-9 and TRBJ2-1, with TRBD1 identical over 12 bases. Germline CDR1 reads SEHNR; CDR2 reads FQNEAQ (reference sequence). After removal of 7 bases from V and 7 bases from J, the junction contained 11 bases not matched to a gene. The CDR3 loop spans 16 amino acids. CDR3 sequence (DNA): TGTGCCAGCATAACGGGGACAGGGGGCCGGAGGAATGAGCAGTTCTTC. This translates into CASITGTGGRRNEQFF.

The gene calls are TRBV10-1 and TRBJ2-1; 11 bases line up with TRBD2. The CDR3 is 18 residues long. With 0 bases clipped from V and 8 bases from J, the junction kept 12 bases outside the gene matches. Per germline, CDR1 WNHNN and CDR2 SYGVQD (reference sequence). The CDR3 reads CASSESTDSGGASDEQFF. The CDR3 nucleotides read TGCGCCAGCAGTGAGTCGACGGATAGCGGGGGGGCCTCGGATGAGCAGTTCTTC.

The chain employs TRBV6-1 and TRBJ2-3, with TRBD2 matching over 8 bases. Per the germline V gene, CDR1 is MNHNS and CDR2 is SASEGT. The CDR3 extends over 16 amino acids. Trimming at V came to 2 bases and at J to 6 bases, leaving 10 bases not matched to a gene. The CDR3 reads CASSEFGGALTDTQYF. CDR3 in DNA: TGTGCCAGCAGTGAATTCGGGGGGGCCTTAACTGATACGCAGTATTTT.

The CDR3 coding sequence is TGTGCCAGCAGCTTAGGAGGTGGGACTGAAGCTTTCTTT. This encodes CASSLGGGTEAFF. V is TRBV7-2 and J is TRBJ1-1, with no clear D. V was shortened by 1 base and J by 5 bases, with 8 bases between the two germline ends. This CDR3 has 13 amino acids. The germline V gene has CDR1 SGHTA and CDR2 FQGNSA.

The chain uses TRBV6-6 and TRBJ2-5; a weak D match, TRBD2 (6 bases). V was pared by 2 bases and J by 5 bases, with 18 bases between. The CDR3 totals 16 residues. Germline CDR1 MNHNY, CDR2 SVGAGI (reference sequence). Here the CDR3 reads CASSYQAGRIGETQYF. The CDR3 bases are TGTGCCAGCAGTTACCAAGCGGGTCGAATCGGGGAGACCCAGTACTTC.

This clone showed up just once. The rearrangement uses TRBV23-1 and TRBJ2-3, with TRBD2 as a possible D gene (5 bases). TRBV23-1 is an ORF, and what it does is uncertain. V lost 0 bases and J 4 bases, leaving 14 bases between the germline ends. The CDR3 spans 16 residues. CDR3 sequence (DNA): TGCGCCAGCAGTCAATCCTTCTGCTCAGCGGCAGATACGCAGTATTTT. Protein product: CASSQSFCSAADTQYF.

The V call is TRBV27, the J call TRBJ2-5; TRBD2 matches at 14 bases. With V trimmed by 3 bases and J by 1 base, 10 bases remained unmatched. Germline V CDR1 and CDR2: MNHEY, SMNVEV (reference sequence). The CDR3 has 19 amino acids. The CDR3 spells CASSFRGLAGAPPQETQYF. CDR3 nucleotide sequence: TGTGCCAGCAGTTTTAGGGGACTAGCGGGAGCACCACCCCAAGAGACCCAGTACTTC.

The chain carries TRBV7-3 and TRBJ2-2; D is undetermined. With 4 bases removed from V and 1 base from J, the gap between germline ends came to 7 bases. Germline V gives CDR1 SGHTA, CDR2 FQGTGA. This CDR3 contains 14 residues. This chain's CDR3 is CASSCTQNTGELFF. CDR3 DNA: TGTGCCAGCAGCTGTACCCAGAACACCGGGGAGCTGTTTTTT. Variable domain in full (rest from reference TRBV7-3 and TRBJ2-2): GAGVSQTPSNKVTEKGKYVELRCDPISGHTALYWYRQSLGQGPEFLIYFQGTGAADDSGLPNDRFFAVRPEGSVSTLKIQRTERGDSAVYLCASSCTQNTGELFFGEGSRLTVL.

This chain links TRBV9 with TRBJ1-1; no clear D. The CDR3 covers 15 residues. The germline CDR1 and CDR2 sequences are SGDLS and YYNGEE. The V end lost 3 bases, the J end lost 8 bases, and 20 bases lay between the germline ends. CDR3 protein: CASSARGTVTSEAFF. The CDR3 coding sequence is TGTGCCAGCAGCGCCCGAGGAACAGTAACTTCAGAAGCTTTCTTT.